The T cell receptor beta chain under discussion was sequenced for a study of identical twins. After template switching added a universal primer site, the resulting cDNA carried unique molecular identifiers. TCRdb re-derived calls from the 5' RACE reads in MiXCR, one entry per CDR3 protein. The data contain 1.5 million to 2 million distinct CDR3 sequences, about 32% of them seen just once; the ten biggest clones take up 0.25% to 0.3%. Trimming at V came to 4 bases and at J to 2 bases, leaving 9 bases not matched to a gene. The CDR3 runs 16 residues. The study's findings and limits: Abundant beta clonotypes from cord blood bore fewer insertions; memory repertoires lacked this pattern. Where out-of-frame alpha sequences were twin-shared, they showed excess low generation probability.

Turning to this clonotype: Its antigen is still unknown.

The TCR originated in a newborn girl in good health. The rearrangement links TRBV12-3 or TRBV12-4 to TRBJ2-3; 7 nucleotides agree with TRBD2. Material for sequencing was cord blood. Here the CDR3 reads CASSSRLALVTDTQYF. As DNA, the CDR3 is TGTGCCAGCAGTTCCCGACTAGCTTTGGTCACAGATACGCAGTATTTT.